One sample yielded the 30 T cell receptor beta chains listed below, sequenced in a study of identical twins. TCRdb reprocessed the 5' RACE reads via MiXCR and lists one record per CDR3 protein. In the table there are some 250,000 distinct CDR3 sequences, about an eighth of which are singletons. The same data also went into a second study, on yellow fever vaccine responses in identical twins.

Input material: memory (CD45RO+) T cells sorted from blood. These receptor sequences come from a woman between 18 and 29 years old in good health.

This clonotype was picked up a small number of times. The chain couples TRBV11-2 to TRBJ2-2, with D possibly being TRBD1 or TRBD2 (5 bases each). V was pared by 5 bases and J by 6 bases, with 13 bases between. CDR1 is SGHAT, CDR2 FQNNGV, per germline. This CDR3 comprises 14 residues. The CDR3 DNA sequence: TGTGCCAGCAGCAGAGGGGCTATCCCCGGGGAGCTGTTTTTT. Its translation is CASSRGAIPGELFF.

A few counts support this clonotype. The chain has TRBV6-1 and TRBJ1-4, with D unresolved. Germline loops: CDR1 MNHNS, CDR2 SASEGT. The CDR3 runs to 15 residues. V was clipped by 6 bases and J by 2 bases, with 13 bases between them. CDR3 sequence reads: CASSREGSTNEKLFF. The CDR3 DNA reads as TGTGCCAGCAGCCGAGAGGGATCGACTAATGAAAAACTGTTTTTT.

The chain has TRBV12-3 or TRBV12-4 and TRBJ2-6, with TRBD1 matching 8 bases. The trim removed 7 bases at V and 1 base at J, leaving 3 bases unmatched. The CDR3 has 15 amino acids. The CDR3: CASTRTGSGANVLTF. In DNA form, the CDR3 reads TGTGCCAGCACCCGGACAGGGTCTGGGGCCAACGTCCTGACTTTC.

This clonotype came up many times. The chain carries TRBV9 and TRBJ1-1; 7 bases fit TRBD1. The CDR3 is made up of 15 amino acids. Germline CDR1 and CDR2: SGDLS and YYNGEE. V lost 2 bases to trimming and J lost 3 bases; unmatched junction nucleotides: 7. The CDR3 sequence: CASSVRDRGDTEAFF. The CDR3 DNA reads TGTGCCAGCAGCGTCCGGGACAGAGGGGACACTGAAGCTTTCTTT.

DNA for the CDR3: TGTGCCTCTTCGGGCGGCCTGGTTAGTGAGCAGTTCTTC. Protein: CASSGGLVSEQFF. This sequence joins TRBV10-3 and TRBJ2-1, with D unclear. CDR1 is ENHRY and CDR2 is SYGVKD in the germline V gene. Trimming cost V 11 bases and J 9 bases, with 20 bases left between them. This CDR3 comprises 13 residues.

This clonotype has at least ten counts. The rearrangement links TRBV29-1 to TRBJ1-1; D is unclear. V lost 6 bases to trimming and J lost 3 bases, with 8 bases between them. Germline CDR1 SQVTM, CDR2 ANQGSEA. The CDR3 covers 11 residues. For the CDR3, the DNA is TGCAGCGTCCACGGATACACTGAAGCTTTCTTT. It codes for CSVHGYTEAFF. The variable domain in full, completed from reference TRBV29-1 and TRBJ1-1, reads SAVISQKPSRDICQRGTSLTIQCQVDSQVTMMFWYRQQPGQSLTLIATANQGSEATYESGFVIDKFPISRPNLTFSTLTVSNMSPEDSSIYLCSVHGYTEAFFGQGTRLTVV.

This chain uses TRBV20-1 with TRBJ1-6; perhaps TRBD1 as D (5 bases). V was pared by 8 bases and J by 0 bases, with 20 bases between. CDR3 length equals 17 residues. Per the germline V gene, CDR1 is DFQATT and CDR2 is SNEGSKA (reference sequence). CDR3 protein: CSLEGTRRSSYNSPLHF. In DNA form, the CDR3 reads TGCAGTCTAGAGGGGACTCGGCGGAGCTCCTATAATTCACCCCTCCACTTT.

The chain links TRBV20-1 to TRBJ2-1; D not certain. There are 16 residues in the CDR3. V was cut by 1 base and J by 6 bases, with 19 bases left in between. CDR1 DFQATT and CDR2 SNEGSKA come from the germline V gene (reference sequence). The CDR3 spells CSARGRWASTRNEQFF. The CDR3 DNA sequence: TGCAGTGCTAGAGGAAGGTGGGCGTCAACCCGCAATGAGCAGTTCTTC.

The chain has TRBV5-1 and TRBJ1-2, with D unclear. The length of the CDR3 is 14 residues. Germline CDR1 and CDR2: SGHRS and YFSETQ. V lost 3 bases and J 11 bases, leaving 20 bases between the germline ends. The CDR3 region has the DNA TGCGCCAGCAGCTCCGACGAGTTGGGGAGGTGGTACACCTTC. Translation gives CASSSDELGRWYTF.

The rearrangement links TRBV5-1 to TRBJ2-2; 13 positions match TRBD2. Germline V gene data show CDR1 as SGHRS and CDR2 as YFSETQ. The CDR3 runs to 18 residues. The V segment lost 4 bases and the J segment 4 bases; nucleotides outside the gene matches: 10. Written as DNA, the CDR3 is TGCGCCAGCAGCGCGGGACTAGCGGGGAGTCTGGGCACCGGGGAGCTGTTTTTT. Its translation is CASSAGLAGSLGTGELFF.

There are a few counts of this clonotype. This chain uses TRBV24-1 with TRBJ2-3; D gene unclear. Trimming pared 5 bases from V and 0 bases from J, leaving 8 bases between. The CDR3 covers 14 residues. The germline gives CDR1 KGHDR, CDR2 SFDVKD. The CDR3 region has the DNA TGTGCCACCAGTGCCGTGGCTAGCACAGATACGCAGTATTTT. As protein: CATSAVASTDTQYF.

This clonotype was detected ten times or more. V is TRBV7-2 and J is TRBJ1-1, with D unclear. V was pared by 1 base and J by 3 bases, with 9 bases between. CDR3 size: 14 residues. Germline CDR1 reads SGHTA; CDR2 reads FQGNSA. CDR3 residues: CASSLGTGDTEAFF. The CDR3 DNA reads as TGTGCCAGCAGCTTAGGTACCGGGGACACTGAAGCTTTCTTT.

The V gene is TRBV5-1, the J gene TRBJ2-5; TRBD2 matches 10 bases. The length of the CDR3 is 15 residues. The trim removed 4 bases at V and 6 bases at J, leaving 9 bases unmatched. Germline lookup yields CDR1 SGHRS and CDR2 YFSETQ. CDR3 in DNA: TGCGCCAGCAGCCCGGCTAGCGGGAGTAAAAAGACCCAGTACTTC. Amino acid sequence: CASSPASGSKKTQYF.

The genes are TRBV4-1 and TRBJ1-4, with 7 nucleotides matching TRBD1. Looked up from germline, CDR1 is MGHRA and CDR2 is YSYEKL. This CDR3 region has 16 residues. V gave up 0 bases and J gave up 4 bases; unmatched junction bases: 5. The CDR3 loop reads CASSQDRGQLNEKLFF. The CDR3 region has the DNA TGCGCCAGCAGCCAAGATAGGGGACAGCTTAATGAAAAACTGTTTTTT.

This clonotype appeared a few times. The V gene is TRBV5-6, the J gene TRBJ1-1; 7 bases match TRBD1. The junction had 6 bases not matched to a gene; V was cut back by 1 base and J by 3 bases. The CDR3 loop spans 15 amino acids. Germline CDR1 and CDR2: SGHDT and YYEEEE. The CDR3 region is CASSLNRGRYTEAFF. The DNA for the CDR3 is TGTGCCAGCAGCTTGAACAGGGGCAGGTACACTGAAGCTTTCTTT.

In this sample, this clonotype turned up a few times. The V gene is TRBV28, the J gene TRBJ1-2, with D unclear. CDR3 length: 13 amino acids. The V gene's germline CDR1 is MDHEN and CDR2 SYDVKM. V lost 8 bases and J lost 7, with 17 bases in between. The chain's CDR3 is CASRPTERPGYTF. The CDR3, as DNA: TGTGCCAGCCGGCCAACGGAGCGTCCTGGCTACACCTTC.

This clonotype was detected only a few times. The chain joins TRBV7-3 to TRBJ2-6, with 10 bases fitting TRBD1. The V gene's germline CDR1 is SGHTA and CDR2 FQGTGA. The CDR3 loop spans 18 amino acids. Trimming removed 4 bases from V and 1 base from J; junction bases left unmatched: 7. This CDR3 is CASSYKGQGFSGANVLTF. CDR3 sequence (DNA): TGTGCCAGCAGCTATAAGGGACAGGGGTTTTCTGGGGCCAACGTCCTGACTTTC. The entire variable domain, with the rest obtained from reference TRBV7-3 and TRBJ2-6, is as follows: GAGVSQTPSNKVTEKGKYVELRCDPISGHTALYWYRQSLGQGPEFLIYFQGTGAADDSGLPNDRFFAVRPEGSVSTLKIQRTERGDSAVYLCASSYKGQGFSGANVLTFGAGSRLTVL.

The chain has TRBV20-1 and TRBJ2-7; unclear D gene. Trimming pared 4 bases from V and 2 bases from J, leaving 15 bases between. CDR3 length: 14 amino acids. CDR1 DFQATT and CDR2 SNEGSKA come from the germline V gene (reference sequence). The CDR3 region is CSATKVGGTYEQYF. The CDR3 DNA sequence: TGCAGTGCTACCAAGGTGGGCGGTACCTACGAGCAGTACTTC.

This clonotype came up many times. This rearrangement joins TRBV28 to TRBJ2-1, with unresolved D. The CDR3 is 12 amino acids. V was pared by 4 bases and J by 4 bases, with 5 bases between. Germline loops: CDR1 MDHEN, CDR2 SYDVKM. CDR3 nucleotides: TGTGCCAGCAGTTGGCAGTACAATGAGCAGTTCTTC. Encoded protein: CASSWQYNEQFF.

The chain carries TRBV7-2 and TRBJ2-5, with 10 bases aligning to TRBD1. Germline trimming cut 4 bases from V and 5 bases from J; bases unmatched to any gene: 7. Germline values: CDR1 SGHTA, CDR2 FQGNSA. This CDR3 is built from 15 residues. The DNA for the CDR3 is TGTGCCAGCAGCTCCCCGACAGGGGGCTTGGAGACCCAGTACTTC. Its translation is CASSSPTGGLETQYF. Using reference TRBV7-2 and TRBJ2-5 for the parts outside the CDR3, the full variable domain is GAGVSQSPSNKVTEKGKDVELRCDPISGHTALYWYRQSLGQGLEFLIYFQGNSAPDKSGLPSDRFSAERTGGSVSTLTIQRTQQEDSAVYLCASSSPTGGLETQYFGPGTRLLVL.

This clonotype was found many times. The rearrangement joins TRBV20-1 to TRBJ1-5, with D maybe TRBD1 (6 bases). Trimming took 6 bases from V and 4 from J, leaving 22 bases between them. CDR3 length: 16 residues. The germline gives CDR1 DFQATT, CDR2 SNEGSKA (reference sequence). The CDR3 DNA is TGCAGTGCCCTGGAGTTTGGGCAGGGGTGGAATCAGCCCCAGCATTTT. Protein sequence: CSALEFGQGWNQPQHF.

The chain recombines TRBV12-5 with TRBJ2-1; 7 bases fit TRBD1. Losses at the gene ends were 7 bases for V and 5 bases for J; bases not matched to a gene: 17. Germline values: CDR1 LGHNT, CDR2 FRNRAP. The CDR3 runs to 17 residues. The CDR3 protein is CASALRQGHPVNNEQFF. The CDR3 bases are TGTGCTAGTGCCCTACGACAGGGCCACCCAGTTAACAATGAGCAGTTCTTC.

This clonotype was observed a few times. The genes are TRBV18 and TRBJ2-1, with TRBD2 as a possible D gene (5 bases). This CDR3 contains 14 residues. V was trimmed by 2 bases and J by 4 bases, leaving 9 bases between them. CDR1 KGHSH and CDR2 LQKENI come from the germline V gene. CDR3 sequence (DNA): TGTGCCAGCTCACCAATAAGCGGATACAATGAGCAGTTCTTC. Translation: CASSPISGYNEQFF.

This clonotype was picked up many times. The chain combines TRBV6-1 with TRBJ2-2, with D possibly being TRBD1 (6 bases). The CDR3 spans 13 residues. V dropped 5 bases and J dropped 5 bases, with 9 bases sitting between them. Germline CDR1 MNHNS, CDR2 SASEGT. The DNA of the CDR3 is TGTGCCAGCAGTACCACAGGGACCGGGGAGCTGTTTTTT. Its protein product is CASSTTGTGELFF.

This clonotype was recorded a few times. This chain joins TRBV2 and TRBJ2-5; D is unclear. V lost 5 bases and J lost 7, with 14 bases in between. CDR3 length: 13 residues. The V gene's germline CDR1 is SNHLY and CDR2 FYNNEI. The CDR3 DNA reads TGTGCCAGCAGTCGCCCGCTAGTTGGGACCCAGTACTTC. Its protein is CASSRPLVGTQYF. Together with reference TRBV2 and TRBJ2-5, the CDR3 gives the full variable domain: EPEVTQTPSHQVTQMGQEVILRCVPISNHLYFYWYRQILGQKVEFLVSFYNNEISEKSEIFDDQFSVERPDGSNFTLKIRSTKLEDSAMYFCASSRPLVGTQYFGPGTRLLVL.

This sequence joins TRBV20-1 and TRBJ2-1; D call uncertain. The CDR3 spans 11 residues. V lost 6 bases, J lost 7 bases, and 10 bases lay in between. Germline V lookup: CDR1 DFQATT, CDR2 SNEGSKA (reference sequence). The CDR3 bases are TGCAGTGCCCAACCAAAGAATGAGCAGTTCTTC. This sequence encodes CSAQPKNEQFF.

The chain's CDR3 is CASSGTGGLPGANVLTF. The CDR3 DNA is TGCGCCAGCAGCGGGACAGGAGGGCTCCCTGGGGCCAACGTCCTGACTTTC. This chain links TRBV5-1 with TRBJ2-6; 8 bases line up with TRBD1. CDR3 length: 17 residues. The V segment lost 4 bases and the J segment 2 bases; nucleotides outside the gene matches: 8. Looked up from germline, CDR1 is SGHRS and CDR2 is YFSETQ.

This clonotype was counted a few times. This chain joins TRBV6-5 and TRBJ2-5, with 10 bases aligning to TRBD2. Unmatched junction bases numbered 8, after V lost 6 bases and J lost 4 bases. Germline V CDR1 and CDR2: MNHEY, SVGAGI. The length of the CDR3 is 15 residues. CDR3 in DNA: TGTGCCAGCAGCTTACTAGCGGGATCTGGAGAGACCCAGTACTTC. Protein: CASSLLAGSGETQYF.

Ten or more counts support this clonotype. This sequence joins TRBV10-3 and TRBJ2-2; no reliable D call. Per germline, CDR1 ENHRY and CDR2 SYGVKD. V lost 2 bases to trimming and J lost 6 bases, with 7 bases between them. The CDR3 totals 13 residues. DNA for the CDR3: TGTGCCATCAGTGAGATATCGGCCGGGGAGCTGTTTTTT. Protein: CAISEISAGELFF.

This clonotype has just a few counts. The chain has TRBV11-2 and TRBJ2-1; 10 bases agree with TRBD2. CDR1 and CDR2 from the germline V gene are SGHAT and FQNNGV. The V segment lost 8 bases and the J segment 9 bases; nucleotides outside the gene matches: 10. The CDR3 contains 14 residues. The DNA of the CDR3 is TGTGCCAGCCGATTCAGCGGGGGGGCCAGTGAGCAGTTCTTC. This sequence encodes CASRFSGGASEQFF.